The 14 T cell receptor beta chains in this list originate from one sample, sequenced in a study of blood T cells in healthy people across ages. Then a second PCR, running about 6 to 11 cycles, was carried out with a sample-barcoded 5' primer and a J-beta primer mix. TCRdb redid the calling of the 5' RACE reads with MiXCR, one entry per CDR3 protein. The sample includes over 1,200,000 distinct CDR3 sequences, approximately 63% of them seen just once. Material for sequencing was blood. The origin of the receptors is a man aged 18 to 29 in good health.

This clonotype was seen only a few times. The genes are TRBV4-2 and TRBJ1-5; the D gene is possibly TRBD1 (6 bases). V was trimmed by 8 bases and J by 5 bases, leaving 13 bases between them. The length of the CDR3 is 13 residues. The germline gives CDR1 LGHNA, CDR2 YNFKEQ. The CDR3 nucleotides are TGTGCCAGCGGTTTGGGGGCTTATCAGCCCCAGCATTTT. This sequence encodes CASGLGAYQPQHF.

The rearrangement joins TRBV29-1 to TRBJ2-4; TRBD2 is a possible D gene (6 bases). Trimming pared 4 bases from V and 3 bases from J, leaving 7 bases between. The CDR3 is made up of 12 amino acids. Germline V lookup: CDR1 SQVTM, CDR2 ANQGSEA. The CDR3 loop is CSVVGGKNIQYF. The CDR3 DNA sequence: TGCAGCGTTGTGGGAGGCAAAAACATTCAGTACTTC. The entire variable domain, with the rest obtained from reference TRBV29-1 and TRBJ2-4, is as follows: SAVISQKPSRDICQRGTSLTIQCQVDSQVTMMFWYRQQPGQSLTLIATANQGSEATYESGFVIDKFPISRPNLTFSTLTVSNMSPEDSSIYLCSVVGGKNIQYFGAGTRLSVL.

The rearrangement joins TRBV6-1 to TRBJ2-4; 8 bases agree with TRBD2. Unmatched junction bases numbered 6, after V lost 3 bases and J lost 2 bases. There are 16 residues in the CDR3. CDR1 and CDR2 from the germline V gene are MNHNS and SASEGT. The CDR3 reads CASSEWVAGTKNIQYF. DNA for the CDR3: TGTGCCAGCAGTGAGTGGGTAGCGGGAACCAAAAACATTCAGTACTTC.

The chain joins TRBV6-2 or TRBV6-3 to TRBJ2-5; D is perhaps TRBD2 (6 bases). The CDR3 runs 15 residues. Trimming removed 7 bases at V and 2 bases at J, with 17 bases between. Germline lookup yields CDR1 MNHEY and CDR2 SVGEGT. The CDR3 sequence is CASNKLAWVQETQYF. The DNA of the CDR3 is TGTGCCAGCAATAAACTAGCTTGGGTTCAAGAGACCCAGTACTTC.

The V and J genes are TRBV2 and TRBJ1-2; D ambiguous. The CDR3 is 14 amino acids. Trimming cost V 4 bases and J 7 bases, with 16 bases left between them. CDR1 and CDR2 from the germline V gene are SNHLY and FYNNEI. The chain's CDR3 is CASSVGPNVGGYTF. The CDR3 DNA follows: TGTGCCAGCAGTGTAGGACCTAATGTAGGTGGCTACACCTTC.

The rearrangement links TRBV27 to TRBJ2-4, with D possibly TRBD2 on 5 matching bases. The DNA end favors TRBJ2-7, so the J call may be wrong. The CDR3 has 13 residues. Germline V gene sequence: CDR1 MNHEY, CDR2 SMNVEV (reference sequence). Here the CDR3 reads CASTLFRGSEQYF. CDR3 nucleotides: TGTGCCAGCACCCTATTTCGCGGGTCCGAGCAGTACTTC.

V usage is TRBV29-1 and J usage is TRBJ1-2; 8 nucleotides align to TRBD1. This CDR3 is built from 21 residues. Germline V gene sequence: CDR1 SQVTM, CDR2 ANQGSEA. The V and J ends lost 1 base and 3 bases, in that order; junction bases with no gene match: 25. In DNA form, the CDR3 reads TGCAGCGTTGAAGTGTGGACAGGGAAAACCCTCCCTCCTTCCCTCCACTATGGCTACACCTTC. Translated: CSVEVWTGKTLPPSLHYGYTF.

The sample holds one count of this clonotype. The chain has TRBV7-9 and TRBJ1-1; D gene unclear. Germline V gives CDR1 SEHNR, CDR2 FQNEAQ (reference sequence). Trimming removed 1 base from V and 11 bases from J, with 17 bases in between. This CDR3 comprises 14 residues. CDR3 region: CASSLGDAGRWAFF. The DNA for the CDR3 is TGTGCCAGCAGCTTAGGGGATGCGGGCCGTTGGGCTTTCTTT.

The chain is built from TRBV11-2 and TRBJ2-4, with D perhaps matching TRBD1 or TRBD2 (5 bases each). TRBJ2-5 matches the DNA end more closely, so the J call is doubtful. CDR3 length: 14 amino acids. Germline V gene lookup returns CDR1 SGHAT and CDR2 FQNNGV. The CDR3 DNA sequence: TGTGCCAGCAGCTCCAGAGTTATCGGGGCGACCCAGTACTTC. This gives the protein CASSSRVIGATQYF.

V and J are TRBV3-1 and TRBJ2-3; 9 bases match TRBD1. Germline values: CDR1 LGHDT, CDR2 YNNKEL (reference sequence). The CDR3 has 15 amino acids. Germline trimming cut 1 base from V and 6 bases from J; bases unmatched to any gene: 5. The DNA for the CDR3 is TGTGCCAGCAGCCAAGGGAGGACAGGGGTGGATACGCAGTATTTT. Translation: CASSQGRTGVDTQYF.

The gene calls are TRBV12-3 or TRBV12-4 and TRBJ1-1, with TRBD1 identical over 7 bases. J was trimmed by 0 bases and V by 5 bases; bases with no gene match: 6. CDR3 size: 15 residues. CDR3 in DNA: TGTGCCAGCAGTGAGACAGGGAGCATGAACACTGAAGCTTTCTTT. It specifies CASSETGSMNTEAFF.

The chain employs TRBV12-3 or TRBV12-4 and TRBJ1-2; no clear D. Deletions cut 1 base from V and 7 bases from J, with 16 bases between. The CDR3 is made up of 15 amino acids. This CDR3 is CASSLVETVYPGYTF. CDR3 bases: TGTGCCAGCAGTTTAGTCGAGACCGTGTATCCTGGCTACACCTTC.

This chain links TRBV4-1 with TRBJ2-1; D is ambiguous. Germline CDR1 is MGHRA and CDR2 is YSYEKL. Between the trimmed V and J ends, which lost 2 bases and 9 bases, there was a span of 8 bases. The CDR3 has 12 amino acids. As DNA, the CDR3 is TGCGCCAGCAGCCAACAGTATTCTGAGCAGTTCTTC. It specifies CASSQQYSEQFF.

This clonotype was seen once. A much larger clone differs from this one at a single base, so this may be a read error. The chain is built from TRBV20-1 and TRBJ2-7, with a weak D call TRBD2 (5 bases). V lost 5 bases to trimming and J lost 6 bases, with 8 bases between them. This CDR3 comprises 10 residues. Germline values: CDR1 DFQATT, CDR2 SNEGSKA (reference sequence). The DNA of the CDR3 is TGCAGTGCTGGGAGCTGCGAGCAGTACTTC. Translated, it gives CSAGSCEQYF.